Each of the 9 T cell receptor beta chains below was sequenced from the same sample in a study of naive and memory T cell subsets (dated by TCRdb to 2015 to 2018). Library prep was done by UMI-ligation and nested PCR. Sequencing used an Illumina MiSeq. An equimolar mix of two oligonucleotides covering both TRBC1 and TRBC2 was used as the beta constant-region primer. Four rounds of PCR were used to amplify ligated cDNA, with nested alpha and beta constant-region primers being used together with the SP2 primer. Starting from the raw public reads, TCRdb applied fastp trimming at Q25, assembled clones with MiXCR and retained in-frame beta chains. Rows matching on CDR3 protein sequence are summarized as one entry with the most common DNA and genes. Here the sample has around 17,000 distinct CDR3 sequences; 8.5% to 9.5% occur a single time. The top ten clonotypes cover approximately 22% of the sample. Specimen: central memory CD8+ T cells from blood. Explained via the paper, the cell subset or site label denotes: central memory, CD45RA- CD27+. The receptor set was obtained from a human donor in good health.

The chain couples TRBV4-2 to TRBJ2-1; 8 bases agree with TRBD2. J was trimmed by 0 bases and V by 1 base; bases with no gene match: 8. Germline assignment: CDR1 LGHNA and CDR2 YNFKEQ. The CDR3 loop spans 18 amino acids. In DNA form, the CDR3 reads TGTGCCAGCAGCCAAGGGTCGGGGGGGTTAAGCTCCTACAATGAGCAGTTCTTC. Residues: CASSQGSGGLSSYNEQFF.

This clonotype has a count of ten or more. The rearrangement uses TRBV10-3 and TRBJ1-6, with 7 bases lining up with TRBD1. V lost 10 bases and J lost 2; bases outside the gene matches: 8. Per the germline V gene, CDR1 is ENHRY and CDR2 is SYGVKD. This CDR3 is built from 15 residues. The CDR3 loop is CASSPGQTYNSPLHF. CDR3 DNA sequence: TGTGCCAGTTCCCCGGGACAGACCTATAATTCACCCCTCCACTTT.

This clonotype came up a few times. The J gene is TRBJ2-3, the V gene TRBV12-5; D unclear. CDR3 length equals 16 residues. The V end lost 0 bases, the J end lost 1 base, and 11 bases lay between the germline ends. Germline assignment: CDR1 LGHNT and CDR2 FRNRAP. In DNA form, the CDR3 reads TGTGCTAGTGGTTTGGTTTCCCGGGTTGGCACAGATACGCAGTATTTT. Translating it yields CASGLVSRVGTDTQYF.

This clonotype was observed a few times. The chain employs TRBV5-1 and TRBJ2-7; the D gene is possibly TRBD1 (5 bases). From germline, CDR1 is SGHRS and CDR2 YFSETQ. The CDR3 loop spans 13 amino acids. Trimming cost V 5 bases and J 3 bases, with 12 bases left between them. CDR3 region: CASSPDIYYEQYF. CDR3 sequence (DNA): TGCGCCAGCAGTCCGGACATATACTACGAGCAGTACTTC.

This clonotype was counted many times. A read error may account for a junction end that differs from germline. The chain carries TRBV6-2 or TRBV6-3 and TRBJ1-2; D gene uncertain. CDR3 length: 15 amino acids. CDR1 and CDR2 from the germline V gene are MNHEY and SVGEGT. The CDR3 region is CASSAREWVNHGYTF. The CDR3, as DNA: TGTGCCAGCAGTGCCCGGGAGTGGGTTAACCATGGCTACACCTTC.

This clonotype was counted only a few times. The V and J genes are TRBV24-1 and TRBJ2-3; 8 nucleotides align to TRBD1. The CDR3 sequence is 16 residues long. Trimming removed 4 bases from V and 0 bases from J; junction bases left unmatched: 5. From germline, CDR1 is KGHDR and CDR2 SFDVKD. The CDR3 DNA sequence: TGTGCCACCAGTGACCAGACAGGGGATAGCACAGATACGCAGTATTTT. Its translation is CATSDQTGDSTDTQYF.

This clonotype was recorded at least ten times. The chain carries TRBV5-5 and TRBJ2-7; the D gene could be TRBD1 or TRBD2 (6 bases each). V lost 4 bases and J lost 4, with 9 bases in between. This CDR3 has 12 residues. Per the germline V gene, CDR1 is SGHKS and CDR2 is YYEKEE (reference sequence). Written as DNA, the CDR3 is TGTGCCAGCAGCCAGGGGAGGTACGAGCAGTACTTC. This translates into CASSQGRYEQYF.

This clonotype is medium-sized. V and J are TRBV6-2 or TRBV6-3 and TRBJ2-3; D gene ambiguous. CDR1 is MNHEY and CDR2 is SVGEGT in the germline V gene. V lost 0 bases and J 2 bases, leaving 9 bases between the germline ends. CDR3 length equals 15 residues. The CDR3 loop reads CASSYSGSPTDTQYF. Here the CDR3 DNA reads TGTGCCAGCAGTTACTCGGGCTCCCCCACAGATACGCAGTATTTT.

At least ten counts were recorded for this clonotype. The chain joins TRBV12-3 or TRBV12-4 to TRBJ1-6; D may be TRBD1 (5 bases). This CDR3 is 18 amino acids long. V was clipped by 2 bases and J by 10 bases, with 24 bases between them. The CDR3 loop reads CASSLSPRWGGIESPLHF. The CDR3 nucleotides are TGTGCCAGCAGTTTATCCCCTAGGTGGGGGGGTATTGAATCACCCCTCCACTTT.